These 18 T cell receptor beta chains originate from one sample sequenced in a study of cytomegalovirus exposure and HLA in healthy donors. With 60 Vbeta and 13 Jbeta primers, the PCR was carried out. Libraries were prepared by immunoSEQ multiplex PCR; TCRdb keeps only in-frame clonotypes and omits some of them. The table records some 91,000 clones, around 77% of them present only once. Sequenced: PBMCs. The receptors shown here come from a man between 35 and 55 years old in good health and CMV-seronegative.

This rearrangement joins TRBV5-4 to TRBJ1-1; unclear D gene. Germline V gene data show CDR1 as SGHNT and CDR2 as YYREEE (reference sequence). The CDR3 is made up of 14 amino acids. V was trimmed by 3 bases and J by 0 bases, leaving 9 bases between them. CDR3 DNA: TGTGCCAGCAGCTGGACGGGGATGAACACTGAAGCTTTCTTT. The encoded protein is CASSWTGMNTEAFF.

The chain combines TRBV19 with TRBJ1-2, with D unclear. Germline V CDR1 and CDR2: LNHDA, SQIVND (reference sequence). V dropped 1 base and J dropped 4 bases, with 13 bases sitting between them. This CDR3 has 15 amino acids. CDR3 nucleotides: TGTGCCAGTAGTATAGGGCCAGAGAGGTCCTATGGCTACACCTTC. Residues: CASSIGPERSYGYTF.

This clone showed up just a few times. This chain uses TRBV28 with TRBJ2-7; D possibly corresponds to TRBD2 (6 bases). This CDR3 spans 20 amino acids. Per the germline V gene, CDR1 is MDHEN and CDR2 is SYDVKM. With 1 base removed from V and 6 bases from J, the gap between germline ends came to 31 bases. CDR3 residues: CASSLFPSRLDPKGRREQYF. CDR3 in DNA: TGTGCCAGCAGTTTATTTCCCTCCCGACTAGATCCAAAGGGAAGGCGCGAGCAGTACTTC.

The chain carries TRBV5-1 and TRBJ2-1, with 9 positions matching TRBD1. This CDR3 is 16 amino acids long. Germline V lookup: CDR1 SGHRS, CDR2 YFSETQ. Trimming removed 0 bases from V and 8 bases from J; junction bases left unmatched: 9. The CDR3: CASSLGSGTGFDEQFF. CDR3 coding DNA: TGCGCCAGCAGCTTGGGCTCCGGGACAGGGTTCGATGAGCAGTTCTTC.

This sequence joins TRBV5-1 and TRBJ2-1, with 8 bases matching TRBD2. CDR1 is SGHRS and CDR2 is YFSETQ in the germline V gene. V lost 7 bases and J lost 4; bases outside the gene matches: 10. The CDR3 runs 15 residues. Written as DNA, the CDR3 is TGCGCCAGCTCCTCGGGGGCTAGCGGGTACAATGAGCAGTTCTTC. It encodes CASSSGASGYNEQFF.

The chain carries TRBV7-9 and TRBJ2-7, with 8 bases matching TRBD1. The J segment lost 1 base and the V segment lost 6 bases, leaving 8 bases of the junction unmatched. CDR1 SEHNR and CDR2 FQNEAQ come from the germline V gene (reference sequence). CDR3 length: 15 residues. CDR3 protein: CASSLIGQGSYEQYF. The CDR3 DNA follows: TGTGCCAGCAGTTTAATAGGACAGGGATCCTACGAGCAGTACTTC. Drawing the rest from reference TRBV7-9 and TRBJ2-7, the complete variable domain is DTGVSQNPRHKITKRGQNVTFRCDPISEHNRLYWYRQTLGQGPEFLTYFQNEAQLEKSRLLSDRFSAERPKGSFSTLEIQRTEQGDSAMYLCASSLIGQGSYEQYFGPGTRLTVT.

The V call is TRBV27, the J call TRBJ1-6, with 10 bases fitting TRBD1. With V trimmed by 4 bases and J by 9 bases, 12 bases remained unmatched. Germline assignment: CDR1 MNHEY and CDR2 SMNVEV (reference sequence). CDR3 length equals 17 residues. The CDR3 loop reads CASSYLSGGQGSSPLHF. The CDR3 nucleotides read TGTGCCAGCAGTTACCTCAGCGGGGGACAGGGGAGTTCACCCCTCCACTTT.

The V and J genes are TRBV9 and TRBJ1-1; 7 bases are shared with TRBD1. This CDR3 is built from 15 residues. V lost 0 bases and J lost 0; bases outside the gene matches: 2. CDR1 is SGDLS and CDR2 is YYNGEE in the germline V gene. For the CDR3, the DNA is TGTGCCAGCAGCGTAGACAGGGGAGTGAACACTGAAGCTTTCTTT. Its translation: CASSVDRGVNTEAFF.

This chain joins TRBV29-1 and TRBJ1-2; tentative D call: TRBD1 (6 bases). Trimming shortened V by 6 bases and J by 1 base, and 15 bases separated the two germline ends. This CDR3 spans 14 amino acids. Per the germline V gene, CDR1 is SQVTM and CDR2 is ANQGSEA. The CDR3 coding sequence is TGCAGCGTCGCCCAGGGGTCCGGTAACTATGGCTACACCTTC. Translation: CSVAQGSGNYGYTF.

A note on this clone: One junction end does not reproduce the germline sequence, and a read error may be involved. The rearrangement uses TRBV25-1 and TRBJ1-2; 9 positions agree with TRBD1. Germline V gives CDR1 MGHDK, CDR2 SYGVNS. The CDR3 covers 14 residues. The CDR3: CASRESGQGYGYTF. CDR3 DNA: TGTGCCAGCAGGGAATCGGGACAGGGATACGGCTACACCTTC.

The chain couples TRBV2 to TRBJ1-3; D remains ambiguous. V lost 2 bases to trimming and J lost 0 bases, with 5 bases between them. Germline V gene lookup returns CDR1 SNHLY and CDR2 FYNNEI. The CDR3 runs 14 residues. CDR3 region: CASSEFISGNTIYF. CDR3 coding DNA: TGTGCCAGCAGTGAATTTATCTCTGGAAACACCATATATTTT.

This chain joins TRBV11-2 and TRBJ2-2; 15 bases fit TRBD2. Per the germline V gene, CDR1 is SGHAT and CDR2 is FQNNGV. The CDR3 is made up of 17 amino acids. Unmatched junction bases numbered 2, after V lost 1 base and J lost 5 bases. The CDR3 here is CASSLGTSGGATGELFF. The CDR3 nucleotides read TGTGCCAGCAGCTTAGGGACTAGCGGGGGGGCTACCGGGGAGCTGTTTTTT.

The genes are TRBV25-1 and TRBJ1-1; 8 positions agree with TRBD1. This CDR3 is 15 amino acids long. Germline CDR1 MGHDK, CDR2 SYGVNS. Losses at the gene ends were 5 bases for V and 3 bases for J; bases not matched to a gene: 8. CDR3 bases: TGTGCCAGCAGTCTCACAGGGGGGAGCTACACTGAAGCTTTCTTT. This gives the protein CASSLTGGSYTEAFF.

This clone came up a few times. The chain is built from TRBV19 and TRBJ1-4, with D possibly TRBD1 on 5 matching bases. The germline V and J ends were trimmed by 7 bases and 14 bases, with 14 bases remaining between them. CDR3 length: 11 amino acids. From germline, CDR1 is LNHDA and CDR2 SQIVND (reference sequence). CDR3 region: CASTMGLGLFF. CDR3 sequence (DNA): TGTGCCAGTACTATGGGGCTTGGGCTGTTTTTT.

The CDR3 loop reads CAPGGMNTEAFF. The CDR3, as DNA: TGTGCCCCAGGGGGGATGAACACTGAAGCTTTCTTT. This chain joins TRBV21-1 and TRBJ1-1; the D segment call TRBD1 is taken from the table without a DNA check. TRBV21-1 is an annotated pseudogene. This CDR3 has 12 residues.

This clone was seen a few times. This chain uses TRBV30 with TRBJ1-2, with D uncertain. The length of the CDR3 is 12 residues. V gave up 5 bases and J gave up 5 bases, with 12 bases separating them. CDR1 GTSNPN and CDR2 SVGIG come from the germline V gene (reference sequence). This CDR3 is CAWAETGYGYTF. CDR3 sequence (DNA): TGTGCCTGGGCCGAGACGGGATATGGCTACACCTTC.

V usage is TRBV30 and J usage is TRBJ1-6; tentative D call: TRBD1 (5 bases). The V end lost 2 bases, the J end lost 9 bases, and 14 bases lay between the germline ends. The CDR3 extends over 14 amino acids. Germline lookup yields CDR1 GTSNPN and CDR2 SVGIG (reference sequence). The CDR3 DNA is TGTGCCTGGAGTTTAGGGGAAGCTTTTTCACCCCTCCACTTT. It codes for CAWSLGEAFSPLHF.

The CDR3 is CASSYGRGTYEQYF. In DNA form, the CDR3 reads TGTGCCAGCAGTTACGGCAGGGGGACCTACGAGCAGTACTTC. This chain joins TRBV6-5 and TRBJ2-7; 7 bases are shared with TRBD1. The CDR3 sequence is 14 residues long. The trim removed 2 bases at V and 2 bases at J, leaving 3 bases unmatched. CDR1 MNHEY and CDR2 SVGAGI come from the germline V gene.